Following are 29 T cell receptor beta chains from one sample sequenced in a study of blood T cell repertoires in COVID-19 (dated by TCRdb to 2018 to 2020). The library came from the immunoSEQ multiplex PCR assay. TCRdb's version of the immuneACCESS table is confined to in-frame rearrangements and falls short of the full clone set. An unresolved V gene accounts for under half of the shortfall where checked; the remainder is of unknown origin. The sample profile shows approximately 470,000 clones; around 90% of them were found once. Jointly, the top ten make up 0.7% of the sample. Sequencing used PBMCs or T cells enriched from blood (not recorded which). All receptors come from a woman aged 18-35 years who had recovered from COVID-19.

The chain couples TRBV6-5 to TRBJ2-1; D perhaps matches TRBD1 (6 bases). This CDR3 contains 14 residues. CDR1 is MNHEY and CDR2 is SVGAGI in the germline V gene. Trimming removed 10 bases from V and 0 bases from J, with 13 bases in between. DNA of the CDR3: TGTGCCATCGATAGGGGGTCCTCCTACAATGAGCAGTTCTTC. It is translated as CAIDRGSSYNEQFF.

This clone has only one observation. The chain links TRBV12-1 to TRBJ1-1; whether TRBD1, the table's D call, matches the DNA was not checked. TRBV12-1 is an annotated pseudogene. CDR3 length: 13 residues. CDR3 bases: TGTGCCAGCAGCTTTAACAGGGGGACTGAAGCTTTCTTT. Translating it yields CASSFNRGTEAFF.

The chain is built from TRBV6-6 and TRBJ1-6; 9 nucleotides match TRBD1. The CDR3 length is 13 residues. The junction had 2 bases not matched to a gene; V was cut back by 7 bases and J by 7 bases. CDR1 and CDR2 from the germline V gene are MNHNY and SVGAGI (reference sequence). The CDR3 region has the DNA TGTGCCAGCATTGGGACAGGGAATTCACCCCTCCACTTT. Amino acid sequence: CASIGTGNSPLHF.

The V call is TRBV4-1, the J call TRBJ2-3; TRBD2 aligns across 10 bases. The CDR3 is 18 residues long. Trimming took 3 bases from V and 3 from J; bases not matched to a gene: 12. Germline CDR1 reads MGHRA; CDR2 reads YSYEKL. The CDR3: CASSQGVGLAGVTDTQYF. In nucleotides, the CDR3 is TGCGCCAGCAGCCAGGGGGTCGGCCTAGCGGGGGTGACAGATACGCAGTATTTT.

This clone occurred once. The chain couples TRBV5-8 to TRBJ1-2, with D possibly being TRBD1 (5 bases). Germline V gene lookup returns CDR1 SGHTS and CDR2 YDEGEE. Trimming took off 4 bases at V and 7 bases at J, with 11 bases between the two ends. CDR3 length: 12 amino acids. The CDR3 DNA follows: TGTGCCAGCAGCCGGGGGGGAGGTGGCTACACCTTC. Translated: CASSRGGGGYTF.

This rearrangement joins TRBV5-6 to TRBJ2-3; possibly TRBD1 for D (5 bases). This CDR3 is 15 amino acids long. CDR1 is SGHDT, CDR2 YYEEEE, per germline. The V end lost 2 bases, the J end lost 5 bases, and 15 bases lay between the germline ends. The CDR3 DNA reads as TGTGCCAGCAGCTTCAGGGTTGACGGTGAAGATACGCAGTATTTT. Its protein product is CASSFRVDGEDTQYF.

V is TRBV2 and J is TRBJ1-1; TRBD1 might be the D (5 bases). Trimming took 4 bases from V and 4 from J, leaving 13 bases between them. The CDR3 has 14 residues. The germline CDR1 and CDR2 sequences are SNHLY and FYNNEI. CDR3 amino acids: CASSALGGGTEAFF. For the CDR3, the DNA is TGTGCCAGCAGTGCCTTGGGGGGAGGCACTGAAGCTTTCTTT.

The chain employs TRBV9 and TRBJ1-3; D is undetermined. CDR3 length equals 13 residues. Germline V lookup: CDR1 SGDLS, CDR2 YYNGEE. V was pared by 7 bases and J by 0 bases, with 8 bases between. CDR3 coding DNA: TGTGCCAGCGGATCGGGCTCTGGAAACACCATATATTTT. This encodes CASGSGSGNTIYF.

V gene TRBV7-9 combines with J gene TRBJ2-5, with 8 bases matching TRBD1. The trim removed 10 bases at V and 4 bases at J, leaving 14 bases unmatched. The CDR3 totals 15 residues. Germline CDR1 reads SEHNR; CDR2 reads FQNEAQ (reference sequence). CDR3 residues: CATRRPQGEGETQYF. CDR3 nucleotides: TGTGCCACCCGAAGACCACAGGGGGAAGGAGAGACCCAGTACTTC.

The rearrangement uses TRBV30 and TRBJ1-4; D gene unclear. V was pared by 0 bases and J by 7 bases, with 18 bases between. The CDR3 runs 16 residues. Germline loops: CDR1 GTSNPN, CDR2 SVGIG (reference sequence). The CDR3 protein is CAWSVPHQRQIEKLFF. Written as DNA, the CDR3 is TGTGCCTGGAGTGTACCCCATCAGCGCCAAATTGAAAAACTGTTTTTT.

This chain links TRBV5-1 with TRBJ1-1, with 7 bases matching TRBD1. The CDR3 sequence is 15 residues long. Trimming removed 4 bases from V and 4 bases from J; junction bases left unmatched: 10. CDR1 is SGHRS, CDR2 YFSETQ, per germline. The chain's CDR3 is CASSTLTGMGTEAFF. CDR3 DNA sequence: TGCGCCAGCAGCACCCTGACAGGGATGGGCACTGAAGCTTTCTTT. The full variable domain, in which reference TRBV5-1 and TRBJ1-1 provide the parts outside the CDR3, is KAGVTQTPRYLIKTRGQQVTLSCSPISGHRSVSWYQQTPGQGLQFLFEYFSETQRNKGNFPGRFSGRQFSNSRSEMNVSTLELGDSALYLCASSTLTGMGTEAFFGQGTRLTVV.

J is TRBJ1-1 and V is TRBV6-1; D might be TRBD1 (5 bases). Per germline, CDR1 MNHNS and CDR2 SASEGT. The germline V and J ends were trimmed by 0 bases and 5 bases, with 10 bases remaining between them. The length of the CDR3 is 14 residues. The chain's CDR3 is CASSEAPGRTEAFF. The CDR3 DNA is TGTGCCAGCAGTGAAGCGCCAGGGAGGACTGAAGCTTTCTTT.

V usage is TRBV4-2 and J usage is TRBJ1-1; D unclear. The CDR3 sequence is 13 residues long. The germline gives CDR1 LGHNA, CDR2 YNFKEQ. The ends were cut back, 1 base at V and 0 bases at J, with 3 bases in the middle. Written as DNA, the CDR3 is TGTGCCAGCAGCCAAGGAGTGAACACTGAAGCTTTCTTT. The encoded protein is CASSQGVNTEAFF.

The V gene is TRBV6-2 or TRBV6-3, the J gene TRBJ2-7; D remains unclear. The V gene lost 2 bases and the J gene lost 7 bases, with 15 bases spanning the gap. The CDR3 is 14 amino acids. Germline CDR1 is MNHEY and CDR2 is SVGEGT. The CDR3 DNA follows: TGTGCCAGCAGTTACGAGGTCCTGAAGGTTGAGCAGTACTTC. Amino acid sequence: CASSYEVLKVEQYF.

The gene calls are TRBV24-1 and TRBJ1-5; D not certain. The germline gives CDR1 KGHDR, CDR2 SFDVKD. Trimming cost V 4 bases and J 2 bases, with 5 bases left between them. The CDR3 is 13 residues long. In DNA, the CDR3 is TGTGCCACCAGTGAGAGGGGCAATCAGCCCCAGCATTTT. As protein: CATSERGNQPQHF.

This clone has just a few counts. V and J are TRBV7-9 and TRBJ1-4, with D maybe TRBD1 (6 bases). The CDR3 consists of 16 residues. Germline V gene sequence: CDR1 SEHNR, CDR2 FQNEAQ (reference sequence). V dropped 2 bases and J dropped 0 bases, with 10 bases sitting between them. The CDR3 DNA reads TGTGCCAGCAGCTTAAACAGGGACGCAACTAATGAAAAACTGTTTTTT. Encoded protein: CASSLNRDATNEKLFF.

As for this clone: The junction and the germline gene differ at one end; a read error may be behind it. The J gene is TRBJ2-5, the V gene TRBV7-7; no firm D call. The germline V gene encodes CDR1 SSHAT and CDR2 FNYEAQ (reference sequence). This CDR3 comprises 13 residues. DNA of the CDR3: TGTGCTAGCAGCTTTGGCGGCCAAGAGACCCAGTACTTC. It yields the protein CASSFGGQETQYF.

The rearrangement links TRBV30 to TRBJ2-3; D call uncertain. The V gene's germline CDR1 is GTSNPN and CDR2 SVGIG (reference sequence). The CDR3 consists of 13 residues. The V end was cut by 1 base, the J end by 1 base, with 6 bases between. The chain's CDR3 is CAWSASGTDTQYF. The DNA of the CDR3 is TGTGCCTGGAGTGCATCGGGCACAGATACGCAGTATTTT. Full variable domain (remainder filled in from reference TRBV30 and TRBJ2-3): SQTIHQWPATLVQPVGSPLSLECTVEGTSNPNLYWYRQAAGRGLQLLFYSVGIGQISSEVPQNLSASRPQDRQFILSSKKLLLSDSGFYLCAWSASGTDTQYFGPGTRLTVL.

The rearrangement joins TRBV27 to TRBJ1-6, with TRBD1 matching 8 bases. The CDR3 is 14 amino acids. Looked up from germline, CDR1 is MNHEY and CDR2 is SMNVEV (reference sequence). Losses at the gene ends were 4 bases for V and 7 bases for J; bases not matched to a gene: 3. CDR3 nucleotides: TGTGCCAGCAGTTGGGACAGGAGAAATTCACCCCTCCACTTT. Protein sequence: CASSWDRRNSPLHF.

The CDR3 region has the DNA TGTGCCAGTAGTCCCCGGTTCAGGACGGGGGATGAAAAACTGTTTTTT. Its translation: CASSPRFRTGDEKLFF. The chain has TRBV19 and TRBJ1-4; perhaps TRBD1 as D (5 bases). Germline V gives CDR1 LNHDA, CDR2 SQIVND (reference sequence). V was pared by 5 bases and J by 6 bases, with 19 bases between. The length of the CDR3 is 16 residues.

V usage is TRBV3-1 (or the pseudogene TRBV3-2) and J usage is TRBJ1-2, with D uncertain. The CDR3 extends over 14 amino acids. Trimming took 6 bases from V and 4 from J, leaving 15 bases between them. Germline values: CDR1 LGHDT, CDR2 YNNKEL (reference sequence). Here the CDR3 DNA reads TGTGCCAGCAGTGGTGAGACATACGGCTATGGCTACACCTTC. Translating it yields CASSGETYGYGYTF.

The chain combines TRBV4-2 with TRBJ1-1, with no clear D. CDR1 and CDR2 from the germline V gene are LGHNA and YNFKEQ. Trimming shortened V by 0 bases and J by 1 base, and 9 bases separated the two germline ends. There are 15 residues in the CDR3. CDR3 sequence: CASSQDLPPNTEAFF. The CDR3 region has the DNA TGTGCCAGCAGCCAAGATCTTCCCCCGAACACTGAAGCTTTCTTT.

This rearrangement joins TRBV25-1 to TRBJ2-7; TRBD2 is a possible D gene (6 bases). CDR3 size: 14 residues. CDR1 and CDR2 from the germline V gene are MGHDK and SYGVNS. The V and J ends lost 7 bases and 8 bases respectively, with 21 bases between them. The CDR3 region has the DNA TGTGCCAGCACGCCGGGACTGGACATACGAAAGCAGTACTTC. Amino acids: CASTPGLDIRKQYF.

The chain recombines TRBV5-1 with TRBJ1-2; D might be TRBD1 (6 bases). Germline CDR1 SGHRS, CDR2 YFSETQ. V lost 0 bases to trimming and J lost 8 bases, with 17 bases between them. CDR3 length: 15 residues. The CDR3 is CASSLASGGLEGYTF. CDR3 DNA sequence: TGCGCCAGCAGCTTGGCGTCCGGGGGGCTTGAAGGCTACACCTTC.

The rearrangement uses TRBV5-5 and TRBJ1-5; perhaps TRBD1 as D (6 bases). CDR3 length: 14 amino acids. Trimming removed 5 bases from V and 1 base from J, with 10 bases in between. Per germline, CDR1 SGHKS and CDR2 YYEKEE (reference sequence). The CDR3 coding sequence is TGTGCCAGCAGACCTACAGGGAGCAATCAGCCCCAGCATTTT. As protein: CASRPTGSNQPQHF.

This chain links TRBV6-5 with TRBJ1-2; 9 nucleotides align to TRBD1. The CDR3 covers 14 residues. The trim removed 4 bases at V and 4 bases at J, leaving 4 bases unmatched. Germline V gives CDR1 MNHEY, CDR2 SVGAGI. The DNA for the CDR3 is TGTGCCAGCAGTTCGGGACAGGGCGGCTATGGCTACACCTTC. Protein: CASSSGQGGYGYTF.

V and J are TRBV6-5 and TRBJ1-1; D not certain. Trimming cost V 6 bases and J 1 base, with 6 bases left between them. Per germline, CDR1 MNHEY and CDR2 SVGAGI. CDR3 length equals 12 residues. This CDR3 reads CASRPGNTEAFF. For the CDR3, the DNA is TGTGCCAGCAGACCGGGGAACACTGAAGCTTTCTTT.

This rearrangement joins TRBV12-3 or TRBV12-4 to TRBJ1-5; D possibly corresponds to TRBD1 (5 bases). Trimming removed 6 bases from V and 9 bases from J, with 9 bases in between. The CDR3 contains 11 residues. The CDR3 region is CASSDTGPQHF. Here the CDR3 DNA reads TGTGCCAGCAGCGATACAGGGCCCCAGCATTTT.

The CDR3 nucleotides read TGCGCCAGCAGCTTGGGGAGTGCCCGTCGTAATGGCTACACCTTC. It is translated as CASSLGSARRNGYTF. The chain carries TRBV5-1 and TRBJ1-2; D is uncertain. V lost 0 bases, J lost 6 bases, and 15 bases lay in between. Germline assignment: CDR1 SGHRS and CDR2 YFSETQ. This CDR3 has 15 amino acids.